This T cell receptor beta chain is drawn from a study of T cells in Graves' hyperthyroidism and ophthalmopathy. Study in general: Upon initial diagnosis and before any treatment, peripheral blood was collected.

This clonotype has ten or more counts. Its antigen is currently unknown. Study-wide results and limits: Appearing also in blood were most of the thyroid clonotypes expanded above 0.001.

This CDR3 contains 14 residues. Trimming removed 3 bases at V and 4 bases at J, with 12 bases between. CDR1 DFQATT and CDR2 SNEGSKA come from the germline V gene (reference sequence). Those patients with uncontrolled infection, other autoimmune disease, pregnancy or lactation were excluded. Each diagnosis was grounded in clinical symptoms, serum thyroxine and TRAb, thyroid ultrasound, and orbital computed tomography. Regions amplified from RNA transcripts were the TCR beta CDR3 regions. The primer set for the first-round RT-PCR of the TCR CDR3 was HTBI. MiXCR, applied by TCRdb to the multiplex PCR reads, yields one record per CDR3 protein. The repertoire holds about 580,000 distinct CDR3 sequences, roughly 14% seen once, with 5.5% to 7.5% in the top ten.

Sample: blood. The receptor's source is a woman in her 30s with Graves' hyperthyroidism that later progressed to Graves' ophthalmopathy. V and J are TRBV20-1 and TRBJ2-2; D is possibly TRBD1 or TRBD2 (5 bases each). In DNA form, the CDR3 reads TGCAGTGCTAGGGCCGGGACGGGCACCGGGGAGCTGTTTTTT. It encodes CSARAGTGTGELFF.